The 32 T cell receptor beta chains presented below share a single source sample, sequenced in a study of T-cell reconstitution after alpha-beta-depleted transplantation in children. During its preparation, the TCRbeta library received unique molecular identifiers. Via MiXCR, TCRdb re-called the PCR reads, giving one row per CDR3 protein. The sample contains about 540,000 distinct CDR3 sequences, approximately 20% of which appear only once. The sample in question was PBMCs from the stem cell graft donor, obtained from the stem cell graft. These TCRs come from a human donor who donated a stem cell graft to a child with acute lymphoblastic leukemia.

Only a few counts were recorded for this clonotype. The V call is TRBV28, the J call TRBJ1-1, with 7 bases fitting TRBD1. V shed 7 bases and J 3 bases; nucleotides not matched to a gene: 11. This CDR3 has 15 residues. Germline V gives CDR1 MDHEN, CDR2 SYDVKM. DNA of the CDR3: TGTGCCAGCACCGGACAGGCGAGGGCGGACACTGAAGCTTTCTTT. Its translation is CASTGQARADTEAFF.

The V and J genes are TRBV5-1 and TRBJ2-2; TRBD2 might be the D (6 bases). The CDR3 spans 15 residues. From germline, CDR1 is SGHRS and CDR2 YFSETQ. The V gene lost 4 bases and the J gene lost 1 base, with 11 bases spanning the gap. The DNA for the CDR3 is TGCGCCAGCAGCCTTAGCGGAGTGAACACCGGGGAGCTGTTTTTT. Translation: CASSLSGVNTGELFF. The variable domain in full, with the rest retrieved from reference TRBV5-1 and TRBJ2-2, is KAGVTQTPRYLIKTRGQQVTLSCSPISGHRSVSWYQQTPGQGLQFLFEYFSETQRNKGNFPGRFSGRQFSNSRSEMNVSTLELGDSALYLCASSLSGVNTGELFFGEGSRLTVL.

This clonotype was counted only a few times. In nucleotides, the CDR3 is TGCGCCAGCAGGGGGACGCCCAAAGAGACCCAGTACTTC. Its translation is CASRGTPKETQYF. This rearrangement joins TRBV5-1 to TRBJ2-5, with D perhaps TRBD1 or TRBD2 (5 bases each). This CDR3 has 13 residues. Trimming stripped 5 bases from V and 3 bases from J, with 11 bases between. Germline V lookup: CDR1 SGHRS, CDR2 YFSETQ.

This clonotype was observed a handful of times. The CDR3: CSAGGTGGWEQYF. The DNA for the CDR3 is TGCAGTGCTGGAGGGACAGGGGGTTGGGAGCAGTACTTC. V gene TRBV20-1 combines with J gene TRBJ2-7; 11 bases are a match to TRBD1. V was clipped by 5 bases and J by 7 bases; unmatched bases: 7. Germline assignment: CDR1 DFQATT and CDR2 SNEGSKA (reference sequence). This CDR3 has 13 amino acids.

This rearrangement joins TRBV5-1 to TRBJ2-3; 7 bases are a match to TRBD1. The length of the CDR3 is 15 residues. The J segment lost 3 bases and the V segment lost 3 bases, leaving 7 bases of the junction unmatched. Germline CDR1 SGHRS, CDR2 YFSETQ. CDR3 region: CASSSGRTGTDTQYF. The CDR3 region has the DNA TGCGCCAGCAGCTCGGGACGGACAGGAACAGATACGCAGTATTTT.

This clonotype occurred a few times. The chain couples TRBV24-1 to TRBJ2-5; D is ambiguous. V was cut by 3 bases and J by 3 bases, with 13 bases left in between. The CDR3 contains 15 residues. CDR1 is KGHDR, CDR2 SFDVKD, per germline. The CDR3 coding sequence is TGTGCCACCAGTGATGGTAGGGCAGGAAAAGAGACCCAGTACTTC. As protein: CATSDGRAGKETQYF.

The sample holds a few counts of this clonotype. The chain uses TRBV12-3 or TRBV12-4 and TRBJ2-2, with 7 positions matching TRBD2. This CDR3 is 15 amino acids long. V shed 3 bases, J shed 7 bases, and the junction held 8 bases outside the gene matches. The CDR3 spells CASSFGGGPLGELFF. The CDR3, as DNA: TGTGCCAGCAGTTTCGGGGGAGGGCCTCTCGGGGAGCTGTTTTTT.

This clonotype was detected a few times. This chain joins TRBV7-9 and TRBJ1-1; no reliable D call. CDR3 length equals 14 residues. The germline gives CDR1 SEHNR, CDR2 FQNEAQ (reference sequence). V lost 1 base and J lost 5, with 11 bases in between. The CDR3 protein is CASSLVLLGTEAFF. In DNA, the CDR3 is TGTGCCAGCAGCTTAGTTCTGTTGGGGACTGAAGCTTTCTTT.

This clonotype was counted at least ten times. CDR3 amino acids: CASSQTSGYNEQFF. In nucleotides, the CDR3 is TGCGCCAGCAGCCAAACTAGCGGATACAATGAGCAGTTCTTC. The V and J genes are TRBV4-1 and TRBJ2-1; 8 bases fit TRBD2. This CDR3 has 14 residues. Germline CDR1 and CDR2: MGHRA and YSYEKL. V lost 2 bases, J lost 4 bases, and 1 base stayed unmatched.

The genes are TRBV12-3 or TRBV12-4 and TRBJ1-6; 11 bases are shared with TRBD1. J lost 8 bases, V lost 4 bases, and 13 bases had no gene match. The CDR3 length is 18 residues. The CDR3 spells CASSSEKARTGGYSPLHF. DNA of the CDR3: TGTGCCAGCAGTTCCGAAAAAGCCCGGACAGGGGGCTATTCACCCCTCCACTTT.

This clonotype was seen many times. The rearrangement joins TRBV14 to TRBJ2-7; 8 bases map to TRBD2. CDR1 is SGHDN and CDR2 is FVKESK in the germline V gene. There are 15 residues in the CDR3. The V segment lost 0 bases and the J segment 3 bases; nucleotides outside the gene matches: 4. Written as DNA, the CDR3 is TGTGCCAGCAGCCAAGAATACCGGGAGGGCTACGAGCAGTACTTC. Translated: CASSQEYREGYEQYF.

This clonotype was seen ten or more times. The rearrangement joins TRBV20-1 to TRBJ1-6, with 8 bases lining up with TRBD1. With V trimmed by 6 bases and J by 7 bases, 5 bases remained unmatched. This CDR3 contains 13 residues. CDR1 and CDR2 (germline): DFQATT, SNEGSKA (reference sequence). CDR3 in amino acids: CSAPTGENSPLHF. The DNA of the CDR3 is TGCAGTGCGCCGACAGGGGAGAATTCACCCCTCCACTTT.

J is TRBJ2-7 and V is TRBV6-5; D possibly corresponds to TRBD1 (5 bases). The CDR3 is 12 amino acids. Germline V lookup: CDR1 MNHEY, CDR2 SVGAGI. V was cut by 0 bases and J by 6 bases, with 6 bases left in between. The CDR3: CASSYSGVEQYF. The CDR3 DNA sequence: TGTGCCAGCAGTTACTCAGGGGTCGAGCAGTACTTC.

The V and J genes are TRBV5-1 and TRBJ1-1; 7 nucleotides agree with TRBD1. Germline V gene data show CDR1 as SGHRS and CDR2 as YFSETQ. V trimming: 3 bases; J trimming: 1 base; junction bases outside the gene matches: 9. The CDR3 is 16 residues long. CDR3 sequence reads: CASSYDRTGSNTEAFF. Here the CDR3 DNA reads TGCGCCAGCAGCTACGACCGGACAGGATCGAACACTGAAGCTTTCTTT.

The chain employs TRBV29-1 and TRBJ2-2, with D possibly called TRBD1 or TRBD2 (5 bases each). Germline CDR1 and CDR2: SQVTM and ANQGSEA. V dropped 4 bases and J dropped 4 bases, with 7 bases sitting between them. The CDR3 covers 12 residues. CDR3 sequence reads: CSVVGTTGELFF. The CDR3 nucleotides are TGCAGCGTTGTCGGGACCACCGGGGAGCTGTTTTTT.

There are many counts of this clonotype. The chain uses TRBV5-1 and TRBJ1-1, with D maybe TRBD1 (5 bases). CDR1 is SGHRS, CDR2 YFSETQ, per germline. V was pared by 1 base and J by 7 bases, with 14 bases between. There are 14 residues in the CDR3. CDR3 in amino acids: CASSLLSGTGEAFF. CDR3 nucleotides: TGCGCCAGCAGCTTGTTATCCGGGACCGGTGAAGCTTTCTTT.

J is TRBJ2-1 and V is TRBV19; 11 bases are a match to TRBD2. The germline V gene has CDR1 LNHDA and CDR2 SQIVND (reference sequence). J lost 6 bases, V lost 7 bases, and 11 bases had no gene match. This CDR3 comprises 16 residues. CDR3 residues: CASIRTSGSSVNEQFF. Here the CDR3 DNA reads TGTGCCAGTATTCGTACTAGCGGGAGCTCTGTCAATGAGCAGTTCTTC.

The V call is TRBV2, the J call TRBJ2-6; 11 positions match TRBD1. After removal of 4 bases from V and 2 bases from J, the junction contained 1 base not matched to a gene. The CDR3 covers 16 residues. CDR1 SNHLY and CDR2 FYNNEI come from the germline V gene. For the CDR3, the DNA is TGTGCCAGCAGTGGGACAGGGGGCCCTGGGGCCAACGTCCTGACTTTC. Its protein is CASSGTGGPGANVLTF.

The rearrangement links TRBV3-1 to TRBJ2-7; D is unclear. Germline CDR1 reads LGHDT; CDR2 reads YNNKEL (reference sequence). Trimming cost V 1 base and J 2 bases, with 15 bases left between them. The CDR3 spans 16 residues. The CDR3 protein is CASSQVRAPLTYEQYF. The CDR3 DNA reads as TGTGCCAGCAGCCAAGTAAGGGCGCCCCTCACCTACGAGCAGTACTTC.

This sequence joins TRBV5-1 and TRBJ2-4; 7 positions agree with TRBD1. The germline gives CDR1 SGHRS, CDR2 YFSETQ. The ends lost 4 bases at V and 7 bases at J; junction bases unmatched: 11. This CDR3 has 15 residues. The CDR3 sequence: CASSLGPGGYNIQYF. The CDR3 bases are TGCGCCAGCAGCCTAGGGCCAGGGGGATACAACATTCAGTACTTC.

This clonotype turned up a few times. V usage is TRBV4-1 and J usage is TRBJ2-1; weak D call: TRBD2 (6 bases). The V end lost 1 base, the J end lost 4 bases, and 26 bases lay between the germline ends. CDR1 and CDR2 (germline): MGHRA, YSYEKL. The CDR3 runs to 20 residues. CDR3 amino acids: CASSQGGGGASPFSYNEQFF. CDR3 sequence (DNA): TGCGCCAGCAGCCAAGGGGGCGGCGGGGCTTCTCCTTTCTCTTACAATGAGCAGTTCTTC.

This clonotype was detected only a few times. The genes are TRBV30 and TRBJ1-1; D ambiguous. The CDR3 contains 11 residues. Trimming pared 5 bases from V and 6 bases from J, leaving 10 bases between. Per germline, CDR1 GTSNPN and CDR2 SVGIG (reference sequence). This CDR3 reads CAWFPRAEAFF. CDR3 sequence (DNA): TGTGCCTGGTTCCCGAGGGCTGAAGCTTTCTTT.

This clonotype appeared a few times. The rearrangement uses TRBV18 and TRBJ1-1, with D perhaps matching TRBD1 (6 bases). The CDR3 extends over 17 amino acids. Germline-derived CDR1 and CDR2 are KGHSH and LQKENI. Trimming shortened V by 3 bases and J by 4 bases, and 21 bases separated the two germline ends. The CDR3 protein is CASSPIVQGGGGTEAFF. The CDR3 DNA follows: TGTGCCAGCTCACCGATTGTACAGGGAGGTGGTGGCACTGAAGCTTTCTTT.

This rearrangement joins TRBV20-1 to TRBJ1-5; maybe TRBD1 (5 bases). The V end was cut by 5 bases, the J end by 7 bases, with 15 bases between. Germline V lookup: CDR1 DFQATT, CDR2 SNEGSKA (reference sequence). There are 13 residues in the CDR3. The chain's CDR3 is CSALVGESQPQHF. The CDR3 nucleotides are TGCAGTGCTCTCGTGGGGGAGAGCCAGCCCCAGCATTTT.

The rearrangement joins TRBV7-9 to TRBJ1-5; D gene ambiguous. The CDR3 sequence is 12 residues long. The germline V gene encodes CDR1 SEHNR and CDR2 FQNEAQ (reference sequence). The V end was cut by 5 bases, the J end by 10 bases, with 12 bases between. For the CDR3, the DNA is TGTGCCAGCAGCAATCAGGATCTACCCCAGCATTTT. Protein product: CASSNQDLPQHF.

The chain uses TRBV12-3 or TRBV12-4 and TRBJ1-5; 8 bases map to TRBD1. Trimming cost V 6 bases and J 1 base; bases outside gene matches: 5. This CDR3 is 15 amino acids long. The CDR3 DNA reads TGTGCCAGCAGCATACAGGGGGTCAGCAATCAGCCCCAGCATTTT. The encoded protein is CASSIQGVSNQPQHF.

This clonotype was recorded a few times. This chain joins TRBV15 and TRBJ2-7; 7 bases agree with TRBD1. Germline V gene lookup returns CDR1 LNHNV and CDR2 YYDKDF (reference sequence). The trim removed 2 bases at V and 5 bases at J, leaving 6 bases unmatched. The CDR3 is 14 amino acids. CDR3: CATSRQGDKNEQYF. In DNA form, the CDR3 reads TGTGCCACCAGCAGACAGGGGGACAAGAACGAGCAGTACTTC.

This rearrangement joins TRBV4-1 to TRBJ2-7, with D possibly matching TRBD1 (5 bases). CDR1 is MGHRA and CDR2 is YSYEKL in the germline V gene. CDR3 length: 15 amino acids. V was cut by 1 base and J by 2 bases, with 12 bases left in between. CDR3 amino acids: CASSQAPRGTYEQYF. The CDR3 DNA reads as TGCGCCAGCAGCCAAGCCCCAAGGGGTACCTACGAGCAGTACTTC.

The CDR3 loop reads CASSDLIAGGGETQYF. As DNA, the CDR3 is TGTGCCAGCAGCGACCTCATAGCGGGAGGTGGGGAGACCCAGTACTTC. This chain joins TRBV7-9 and TRBJ2-5; 10 bases fit TRBD2. Germline CDR1 and CDR2: SEHNR and FQNEAQ (reference sequence). The junction had 11 bases not matched to a gene; V was cut back by 5 bases and J by 5 bases. The CDR3 covers 16 residues.

The chain recombines TRBV3-1 with TRBJ1-1; no reliable D call. In germline, CDR1 is LGHDT, CDR2 YNNKEL (reference sequence). The CDR3 loop spans 12 amino acids. Trimming cost V 7 bases and J 11 bases, with 17 bases left between them. The DNA of the CDR3 is TGTGCCAGCACCGGGGAGAGGGCCGGGGCTTTCTTT. Its protein product is CASTGERAGAFF.

This sequence joins TRBV5-1 and TRBJ2-5; a weak D match, TRBD2 (6 bases). The CDR3 runs to 15 residues. Germline V gene data show CDR1 as SGHRS and CDR2 as YFSETQ. The germline V and J ends were trimmed by 1 base and 0 bases, with 10 bases remaining between them. The CDR3 nucleotides read TGCGCCAGCAGCTTGCCGGCTAGCGACCAAGAGACCCAGTACTTC. This encodes CASSLPASDQETQYF.

This clonotype has a handful of counts. V usage is TRBV5-1 and J usage is TRBJ2-6, with a possible D match to TRBD1 (6 bases). Trimming pared 4 bases from V and 0 bases from J, leaving 11 bases between. This CDR3 is 16 amino acids long. Germline CDR1 reads SGHRS; CDR2 reads YFSETQ. As DNA, the CDR3 is TGCGCCAGCAGCGGGGGCCCTCACTCTGGGGCCAACGTCCTGACTTTC. As protein: CASSGGPHSGANVLTF.